Below are 20 T cell receptor beta chains sequenced from a single sample in a study of cytomegalovirus exposure and HLA in healthy donors. PCR amplification relied on 60 Vbeta primers (plus 13 Jbeta primers). Produced via immunoSEQ multiplex PCR; TCRdb's table is partial and in-frame only. The table includes approximately 170,000 clones, roughly 65% detected once. The specimen was PBMCs. The receptors derive from a woman under 30 in good health and CMV-seropositive.

J is TRBJ2-5 and V is TRBV19; no definite D call. V was cut by 3 bases and J by 4 bases, with 6 bases left in between. Germline-derived CDR1 and CDR2 are LNHDA and SQIVND (reference sequence). CDR3 length: 12 residues. DNA of the CDR3: TGTGCCAGTAGTATTCCGCGAGAGACCCAGTACTTC. Amino acids: CASSIPRETQYF.

J is TRBJ1-5 and V is TRBV28, with D possibly TRBD1 on 6 matching bases. The CDR3 has 15 residues. Trimming took 11 bases from V and 7 from J, leaving 24 bases between them. In germline, CDR1 is MDHEN, CDR2 SYDVKM. CDR3 nucleotides: TGTGCCGCGTCGATCCGAGAGGGAGGGGGACAGCCCCAGCATTTT. Protein product: CAASIREGGGQPQHF.

This chain connects TRBV7-2 to TRBJ1-4; D is uncertain. This CDR3 comprises 15 residues. Trimming shortened V by 5 bases and J by 0 bases, and 10 bases separated the two germline ends. Germline CDR1 SGHTA, CDR2 FQGNSA. The CDR3 sequence: CASSPGEATNEKLFF. The CDR3 bases are TGTGCCAGCAGCCCCGGGGAGGCAACTAATGAAAAACTGTTTTTT.

This clone was seen a handful of times. The chain uses TRBV7-9 and TRBJ1-3; maybe TRBD1 (6 bases). CDR1 is SEHNR and CDR2 is FQNEAQ in the germline V gene (reference sequence). V was pared by 4 bases and J by 9 bases, with 16 bases between. This CDR3 spans 14 amino acids. CDR3 in DNA: TGTGCCAGCAGCTCGGACAGTTCTCGTGGCACCATATATTTT. Its protein product is CASSSDSSRGTIYF.

The CDR3 DNA sequence: TGCGCCAGCAGCCCCGAGTCAGGGGGGAACACCATATATTTT. Its translation is CASSPESGGNTIYF. The rearrangement uses TRBV5-1 and TRBJ1-3; 7 bases map to TRBD1. Germline values: CDR1 SGHRS, CDR2 YFSETQ. The CDR3 totals 14 residues. V trimming: 4 bases; J trimming: 7 bases; junction bases outside the gene matches: 8.

The chain combines TRBV27 with TRBJ2-1, with 9 bases lining up with TRBD1. Germline V gene lookup returns CDR1 MNHEY and CDR2 SMNVEV (reference sequence). The CDR3 covers 15 residues. V lost 8 bases and J lost 7; bases outside the gene matches: 12. The CDR3 sequence is CASRLQGTGRNEQFF. CDR3 nucleotides: TGTGCCAGCCGACTTCAAGGGACAGGGAGGAATGAGCAGTTCTTC.

The chain carries TRBV7-3 and TRBJ2-5, with 11 bases matching TRBD1. Near its end, the DNA agrees better with TRBJ2-7, so the J call may be wrong. Germline-derived CDR1 and CDR2 are SGHTA and FQGTGA. The CDR3 has 14 amino acids. The CDR3 DNA sequence: TGTGCCAGCAGCTTCGGGGACAGGGGGAGCGAGCAGTACTTC. It yields the protein CASSFGDRGSEQYF.

This clone was detected once. The rearrangement joins TRBV27 to TRBJ2-2, with TRBD2 identical over 7 bases. Germline V gives CDR1 MNHEY, CDR2 SMNVEV (reference sequence). V lost 2 bases and J lost 0; bases outside the gene matches: 9. The CDR3 contains 18 residues. CDR3 loop: CASSLTPTRGSNTGELFF. In nucleotides, the CDR3 is TGTGCCAGCAGTTTAACCCCGACGCGGGGGTCGAACACCGGGGAGCTGTTTTTT.

Only a few counts were recorded for this clone. This chain links TRBV27 with TRBJ2-2; 11 nucleotides agree with TRBD2. The CDR3 covers 15 residues. The germline CDR1 and CDR2 sequences are MNHEY and SMNVEV (reference sequence). With 10 bases clipped from V and 0 bases from J, the junction kept 4 bases outside the gene matches. CDR3 sequence: CATRTSGSNTGELFF. CDR3 coding DNA: TGTGCCACCCGGACTAGCGGGTCGAACACCGGGGAGCTGTTTTTT.

The chain joins TRBV6-5 to TRBJ2-3; TRBD1 is a possible D gene (6 bases). Germline values: CDR1 MNHEY, CDR2 SVGAGI. This CDR3 is built from 13 residues. With 7 bases removed from V and 0 bases from J, the gap between germline ends came to 8 bases. The chain's CDR3 is CASTGGSTDTQYF. The CDR3 DNA is TGTGCCAGCACTGGGGGCAGCACAGATACGCAGTATTTT.

The chain recombines TRBV11-3 with TRBJ2-7, with D possibly matching TRBD1 (5 bases). Germline V gives CDR1 SGHNT, CDR2 YENEEA. V lost 1 base to trimming and J lost 4 bases, with 8 bases between them. The CDR3 sequence is 13 residues long. Written as DNA, the CDR3 is TGTGCCAGCAGCTTAGCTCAGGGTTACGAGCAGTACTTC. Amino acids: CASSLAQGYEQYF.

This chain links TRBV27 with TRBJ1-1, with TRBD1 matching over 7 bases. Germline V gene lookup returns CDR1 MNHEY and CDR2 SMNVEV (reference sequence). After removal of 5 bases from V and 6 bases from J, the junction contained 6 bases not matched to a gene. This CDR3 is built from 13 residues. In DNA, the CDR3 is TGTGCCAGCAGTAATCGTGGGACAGCTGAAGCTTTCTTT. This sequence encodes CASSNRGTAEAFF.

This clone is large by share. The chain combines TRBV5-1 with TRBJ1-1; TRBD1 might be the D (5 bases). Germline loops: CDR1 SGHRS, CDR2 YFSETQ. CDR3 length: 12 amino acids. The germline V and J ends were trimmed by 0 bases and 11 bases, with 11 bases remaining between them. The CDR3 coding sequence is TGCGCCAGCAGCTTGGTTGGGGGGTGGGCTTTCTTT. Translating it yields CASSLVGGWAFF.

The V call is TRBV11-1, the J call TRBJ2-7, with a weak D call TRBD2 (7 bases). Trimming removed 5 bases from V and 6 bases from J, with 20 bases in between. The CDR3 is 15 amino acids. Germline V gene data show CDR1 as SGHAT and CDR2 as FQDESV (reference sequence). The DNA for the CDR3 is TGTGCCAGCAGCGCCCTCGTTGGGGGGGCTGGCGAGCAGTACTTC. It translates to CASSALVGGAGEQYF.

This clone was seen more than once but under ten times. This chain joins TRBV5-1 and TRBJ1-5; D remains unclear. CDR1 is SGHRS and CDR2 is YFSETQ in the germline V gene. The CDR3 covers 15 residues. Trimming removed 2 bases at V and 5 bases at J, with 14 bases between. CDR3 region: CASSFYPGTHQPQHF. CDR3 DNA: TGCGCCAGCAGCTTCTACCCGGGAACCCATCAGCCCCAGCATTTT.

The rearrangement links TRBV9 to TRBJ1-1; a possible D gene is TRBD1 (5 bases). V was cut by 0 bases and J by 3 bases, with 15 bases left in between. Germline assignment: CDR1 SGDLS and CDR2 YYNGEE. This CDR3 has 16 amino acids. The CDR3 DNA is TGTGCCAGCAGCGTAGTGATTGGAACAGGTCACACTGAAGCTTTCTTT. It is translated as CASSVVIGTGHTEAFF.

The J gene is TRBJ2-5, the V gene TRBV6-5, with D perhaps matching TRBD2 (5 bases). The J call may be in error: the DNA end matches TRBJ2-7 better. CDR3 length equals 14 residues. Germline V CDR1 and CDR2: MNHEY, SVGAGI. The CDR3 is CASSVTGSFYEQYF. Here the CDR3 DNA reads TGTGCCAGCAGTGTGACGGGATCCTTCTACGAGCAGTACTTC.

The chain links TRBV4-1 to TRBJ2-1; perhaps TRBD2 as D (5 bases). The V gene lost 3 bases and the J gene lost 4 bases, with 10 bases spanning the gap. From germline, CDR1 is MGHRA and CDR2 YSYEKL. The CDR3 is 14 residues long. In DNA, the CDR3 is TGCGCCAGCAGCCACGTCGGGGATTACAATGAGCAGTTCTTC. This encodes CASSHVGDYNEQFF.

The rearrangement joins TRBV7-9 to TRBJ2-7; no definite D call. The germline V gene encodes CDR1 SEHNR and CDR2 FQNEAQ (reference sequence). The CDR3 runs to 15 residues. V gave up 1 base and J gave up 2 bases, with 12 bases separating them. CDR3 bases: TGTGCCAGCAGCTTAGGATCGTACGAGACCTACGAGCAGTACTTC. It encodes CASSLGSYETYEQYF.

This chain uses TRBV4-2 with TRBJ1-1, with no clear D. The CDR3 is 12 residues long. Trimming took 0 bases from V and 7 from J, leaving 6 bases between them. Germline CDR1 LGHNA, CDR2 YNFKEQ. The CDR3 reads CASSQDVNEAFF. CDR3 nucleotides: TGTGCCAGCAGCCAAGATGTTAATGAAGCTTTCTTT.